In this sample, the clone carrying this T cell receptor (beta chain) turned up once. Antigen specificity is unknown. The sample is drawn from a study of cytomegalovirus exposure and HLA in healthy donors. Primers included in the PCR were 60 Vbeta and 13 Jbeta primers. The protocol was immunoSEQ multiplex PCR, while the TCRdb copy is restricted to in-frame clones and leaves out a portion. This sample has roughly 140,000 clones, with over 60% found just once. Whole-study results and caveats: A link between a missense DCLRE1C variant and TCR beta V- and J-gene trimming emerged from a later analysis. Among TCR beta chains, those listed as cytomegalovirus-associated numbered approximately 150. Exclusion applied to some V segments, including TRBV6-2 and TRBV6-3, as they were indistinguishable.

The germline V gene has CDR1 MNHNS and CDR2 SASEGT. The CDR3 totals 15 residues. Losses at the gene ends were 10 bases for V and 3 bases for J; bases not matched to a gene: 14. The specimen sequenced was PBMCs. The TCR sequence derives from a woman aged 25-40 years in good health and CMV-seropositive. The rearrangement joins TRBV6-1 to TRBJ1-2; 7 bases are a match to TRBD1. CDR3 bases: TGTGCCAACAGGATAATCACCGGGACAGACTATGGCTACACCTTC. Residues: CANRIITGTDYGYTF.